The T cell receptor (beta chain) under discussion was sequenced for a study of T cell responses to AZD1222 COVID-19 vaccine. The V gene's germline CDR1 is ENHRY and CDR2 SYGVKD. CDR3 length: 17 residues. V was clipped by 0 bases and J by 0 bases, with 14 bases between them. Regarding this clone: Its antigen is unidentified.

Study-wide results and caveats: Of the AZD1222 recipients, only five or six were seropositive at baseline.

Assay: immunoSEQ multiplex PCR; the TCRdb copy retains only in-frame clones and omits some. The sample holds about 93,000 clones, roughly 89% seen once. The receptor was derived from an adult in good health. The sequences come from peripheral blood, collected on day 0 of MenACWY control vaccination. The chain carries TRBV10-3 and TRBJ2-5; D perhaps matches TRBD1 (6 bases). As DNA, the CDR3 is TGTGCCATCAGTGAGTCCCGGGACACCTCGTACCAAGAGACCCAGTACTTC. It encodes CAISESRDTSYQETQYF.